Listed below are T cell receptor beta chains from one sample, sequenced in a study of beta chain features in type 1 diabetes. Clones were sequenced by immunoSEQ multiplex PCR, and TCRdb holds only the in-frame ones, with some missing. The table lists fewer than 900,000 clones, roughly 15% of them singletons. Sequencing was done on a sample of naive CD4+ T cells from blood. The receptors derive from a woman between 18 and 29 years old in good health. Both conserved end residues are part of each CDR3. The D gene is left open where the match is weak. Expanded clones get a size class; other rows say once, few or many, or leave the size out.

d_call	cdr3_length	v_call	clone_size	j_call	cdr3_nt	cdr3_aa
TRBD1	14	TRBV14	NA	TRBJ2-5	TGTGCCAGCAGCCCCCGGACAGGGGGGGAGACCCAGTACTTC	CASSPRTGGETQYF
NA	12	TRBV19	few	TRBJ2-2	TGTGCCAGTAGTATGAGGACCGGGGAGCTGTTTTTT	CASSMRTGELFF
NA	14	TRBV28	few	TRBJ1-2	TGTGCCAGCAATTCGGACCCCCGGACGAATGGCTACACCTTC	CASNSDPRTNGYTF
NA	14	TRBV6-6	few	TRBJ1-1	TGTGCCAGCAGCAGGGCGGGGATGAACACTGAAGCTTTCTTT	CASSRAGMNTEAFF
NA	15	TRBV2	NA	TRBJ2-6	TGTGCCAGCAGTGATAGGGTCTCTGGGGCCAACGTCCTGACTTTC	CASSDRVSGANVLTF
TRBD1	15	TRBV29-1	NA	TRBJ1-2	TGCAGCGTTGACGGTGGACAGGGGTTCCAGTATGGCTACACCTTC	CSVDGGQGFQYGYTF
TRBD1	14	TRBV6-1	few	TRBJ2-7	TGTGCCAGCAGTCTGACAGGGATACCGAGGGAGCAGTACTTC	CASSLTGIPREQYF
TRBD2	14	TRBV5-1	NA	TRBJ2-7	TGCGCCAGCAGCCTGGGCGGGAGCTCCTACGAGCAGTACTTC	CASSLGGSSYEQYF
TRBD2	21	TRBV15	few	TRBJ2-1	TGTGCCACCAGCAGAGAGCGAATAGCGGGGGGCCTGAAGAGCTCCTACAATGAGCAGTTCTTC	CATSRERIAGGLKSSYNEQFF
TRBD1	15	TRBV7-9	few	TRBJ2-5	TGTGCCAGCAGCTTCGGGGTCGCCAGGGGGGAGACCCAGTACTTC	CASSFGVARGETQYF
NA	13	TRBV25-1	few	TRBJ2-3	TGTGCCAGCAGGGCGGCTAGCACAGATACGCAGTATTTT	CASRAASTDTQYF
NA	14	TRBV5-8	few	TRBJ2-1	TGTGCCAGCAGCAGGGCGGGCCACTACAATGAGCAGTTCTTC	CASSRAGHYNEQFF
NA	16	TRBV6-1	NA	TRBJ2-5	TGTGCCAGCAGTGAAGCCTTAAGGGTGTACCAAGAGACCCAGTACTTC	CASSEALRVYQETQYF
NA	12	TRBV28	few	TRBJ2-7	TGTGCCAGCATTAGCAGTGGCTACGAGCAGTACTTC	CASISSGYEQYF
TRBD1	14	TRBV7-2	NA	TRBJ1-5	TGTGCCAGCAGCCGGCAGGGGGGCCGTCAGCCCCAGCATTTT	CASSRQGGRQPQHF
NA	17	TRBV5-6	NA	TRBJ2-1	TGTGCCAGCAGCCGCCCCTCGGCAACCCACGGCTACAATGAGCAGTTCTTC	CASSRPSATHGYNEQFF
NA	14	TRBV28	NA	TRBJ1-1	TGTGCCAGCAGCTTATTGGACCTTAACACTGAAGCTTTCTTT	CASSLLDLNTEAFF
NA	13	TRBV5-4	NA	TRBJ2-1	TGTGCCAGCGGGGGGCGGGAGCTCAATGAGCAGTTCTTC	CASGGRELNEQFF
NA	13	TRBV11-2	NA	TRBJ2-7	TGTGCCAGCAGCCCTGGACGGTACTACGAGCAGTACTTC	CASSPGRYYEQYF
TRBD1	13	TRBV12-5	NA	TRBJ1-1	TGTGCTAGTGGTTTGGGCTCGGACAGGGGAATACTCTTT	CASGLGSDRGILF
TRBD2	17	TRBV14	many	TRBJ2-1	TGTGCCAGCAGCCAATACCGGACTAGCGGGATAGGCAATGAGCAGTTCTTC	CASSQYRTSGIGNEQFF
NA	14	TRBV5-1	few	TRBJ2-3	TGCGCCAGCAGCTTGGGCGCCGGGATTGATACGCAGTATTTT	CASSLGAGIDTQYF